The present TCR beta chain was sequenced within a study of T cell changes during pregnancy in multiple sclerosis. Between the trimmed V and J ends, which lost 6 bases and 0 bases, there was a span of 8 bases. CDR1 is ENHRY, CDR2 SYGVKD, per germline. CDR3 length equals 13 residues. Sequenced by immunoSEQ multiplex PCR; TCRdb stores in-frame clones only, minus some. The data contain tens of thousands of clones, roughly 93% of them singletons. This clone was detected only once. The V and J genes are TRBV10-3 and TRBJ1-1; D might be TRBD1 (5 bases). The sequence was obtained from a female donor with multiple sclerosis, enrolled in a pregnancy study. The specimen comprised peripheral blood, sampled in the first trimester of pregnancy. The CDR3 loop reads CAISLTVNTEAFF. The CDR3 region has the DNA TGTGCCATCAGCCTGACAGTGAACACTGAAGCTTTCTTT.